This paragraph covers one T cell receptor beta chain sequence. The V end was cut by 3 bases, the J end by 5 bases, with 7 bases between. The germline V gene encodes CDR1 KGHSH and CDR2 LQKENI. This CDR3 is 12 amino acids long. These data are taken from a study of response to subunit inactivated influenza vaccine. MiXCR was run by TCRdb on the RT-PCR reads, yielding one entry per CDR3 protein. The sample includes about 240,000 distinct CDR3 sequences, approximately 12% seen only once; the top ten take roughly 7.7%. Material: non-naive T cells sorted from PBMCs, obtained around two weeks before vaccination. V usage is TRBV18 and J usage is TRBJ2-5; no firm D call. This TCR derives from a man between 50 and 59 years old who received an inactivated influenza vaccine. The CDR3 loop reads CASSPGRETQYF. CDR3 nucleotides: TGTGCCAGCTCACCCGGCCGGGAGACCCAGTACTTC.